This TCR beta chain was recorded in a study of blood T cell repertoires in COVID-19. At the level of the study: Sources were T cells, B-cell-depleted T cells, or PBMCs; the material itself was cDNA or gDNA.

The CDR3 numbers 9 amino acids, ends counted. CDR1 MNHNY and CDR2 SVGAGI come from the germline V gene (reference sequence). In regard to this clone: Given the absence of the conserved phenylalanine or tryptophan at the CDR3 end, a read error is likely. No DNA is shown, since the ends of the CDR3 on it are uncertain; the CDR3 is the one TCRdb lists.

Only in-frame clones appear in the TCRdb table, and some are missing; sequencing was by immunoSEQ multiplex PCR. The profile shows about 110,000 clones, 75% to 90% of them singletons. Sequencing was performed on peripheral blood. The rearrangement links TRBV6-6 to TRBJ1-6; the table gives TRBD1 as D, unverified against the DNA. The source of this sequence is a woman aged 45 to 65 with acute or convalescent COVID-19. The CDR3 spells CASSHGHGL.